The 19 T cell receptor beta chains given below trace back to one sample, sequenced in a study of cytomegalovirus exposure and HLA in healthy donors. PCR used 60 Vbeta primers and 13 Jbeta primers. The table came from immunoSEQ multiplex PCR; TCRdb's copy has only in-frame clones and leaves some out. The profile shows fewer than 200,000 clones, approximately 80% of them singletons. Sequenced input: PBMCs. These TCRs come from a man aged 35 to 55 in good health and CMV-seropositive.

This clone appeared once. A read error may produce the germline difference seen at one junction end. The CDR3 DNA reads TGTGCCAGCAGCTGGACCGGGACTACCCTGAATTTT. Residues: CASSWTGTTLNF. The chain is built from TRBV5-5 and TRBJ2-3; 7 bases line up with TRBD2. The CDR3 extends over 12 amino acids. The germline gives CDR1 SGHKS, CDR2 YYEKEE (reference sequence).

This clone appeared a few times. The chain links TRBV5-1 to TRBJ1-4; TRBD1 is a possible D gene (6 bases). CDR1 is SGHRS and CDR2 is YFSETQ in the germline V gene. This CDR3 region has 15 residues. Between the trimmed V and J ends, which lost 2 bases and 3 bases, there was a span of 11 bases. This CDR3 reads CASSLQGSPNEKLFF. The CDR3 DNA reads TGCGCCAGCAGCTTACAGGGTTCGCCTAATGAAAAACTGTTTTTT.

This sequence joins TRBV7-3 and TRBJ2-1, with 12 positions matching TRBD2. The J segment lost 6 bases and the V segment lost 5 bases, leaving 5 bases of the junction unmatched. There are 15 residues in the CDR3. The germline gives CDR1 SGHTA, CDR2 FQGTGA. The DNA of the CDR3 is TGTGCCAGCAGCCCCGCTAGCGGGAGGGGCAATGAGCAGTTCTTC. Amino acid sequence: CASSPASGRGNEQFF.

CDR3 nucleotides: TGTGCCAGCAGCCCCACTTTCCGCGGGAGGCGGGACAATGAGCAGTTCTTC. Encoded protein: CASSPTFRGRRDNEQFF. The V call is TRBV6-9, the J call TRBJ2-1; 8 positions match TRBD2. There are 17 residues in the CDR3. J was trimmed by 5 bases and V by 6 bases; bases with no gene match: 15. In germline, CDR1 is MNHGY, CDR2 SVAAGI.

This chain joins TRBV27 and TRBJ1-2, with TRBD1 identical over 7 bases. This CDR3 has 14 amino acids. Per germline, CDR1 MNHEY and CDR2 SMNVEV (reference sequence). J was trimmed by 3 bases and V by 1 base; bases with no gene match: 2. The CDR3 protein is CASSLFGTDYGYTF. CDR3 in DNA: TGTGCCAGCAGTTTATTCGGGACAGACTATGGCTACACCTTC.

Concerning this clone: One end of the junction fails to match germline, which may point to a read error. The chain has TRBV2 and TRBJ1-1; D might be TRBD1 (6 bases). The CDR3 sequence is 16 residues long. The germline gives CDR1 SNHLY, CDR2 FYNNEI. The CDR3 coding sequence is TGTGCCAGCACTGAATCCGGCAGGGGTTGGCTCACTGAAGCTTTCTTT. Its protein product is CASTESGRGWLTEAFF. Complete variable domain (other parts from reference TRBV2 and TRBJ1-1): EPEVTQTPSHQVTQMGQEVILRCVPISNHLYFYWYRQILGQKVEFLVSFYNNEISEKSEIFDDQFSVERPDGSNFTLKIRSTKLEDSAMYFCASTESGRGWLTEAFFGQGTRLTVV.

This clone was observed a single time. The V gene is TRBV28, the J gene TRBJ2-3, with a weak D call TRBD1 (8 bases). There are 14 residues in the CDR3. Trimming left V 7 bases short and J 6 bases short, with 17 bases between. Germline CDR1 is MDHEN and CDR2 is SYDVKM. The CDR3: CASTTGQGGDTQYF. In DNA, the CDR3 is TGTGCCAGCACCACAGGACAGGGAGGGGATACGCAGTATTTT.

This chain joins TRBV7-2 and TRBJ1-1; 7 nucleotides agree with TRBD1. Trimming at V came to 1 base and at J to 2 bases, leaving 4 bases not matched to a gene. The CDR3 loop spans 15 amino acids. Germline assignment: CDR1 SGHTA and CDR2 FQGNSA. CDR3 in DNA: TGTGCCAGCAGCTTAGGGGCAGGGGGAAACACTGAAGCTTTCTTT. The encoded protein is CASSLGAGGNTEAFF.

The V gene is TRBV7-8, the J gene TRBJ2-3, with TRBD2 identical over 7 bases. This CDR3 has 17 residues. Germline V CDR1 and CDR2: SGHVS, FQNEAQ. V lost 3 bases to trimming and J lost 3 bases; unmatched junction nucleotides: 12. CDR3 in amino acids: CASSFPSSGGWTDTQYF. In nucleotides, the CDR3 is TGTGCCAGCAGCTTCCCATCCTCGGGGGGATGGACAGATACGCAGTATTTT. Looking up the rest from reference TRBV7-8 and TRBJ2-3 gives the full variable domain: GAGVSQSPRYKVAKRGQDVALRCDPISGHVSLFWYQQALGQGPEFLTYFQNEAQLDKSGLPSDRFFAERPEGSVSTLKIQRTQQEDSAVYLCASSFPSSGGWTDTQYFGPGTRLTVL.

This chain joins TRBV9 and TRBJ2-3, with 14 bases identical to TRBD2. This CDR3 comprises 18 residues. The junction had 7 bases not matched to a gene; V was cut back by 4 bases and J by 0 bases. The germline CDR1 and CDR2 sequences are SGDLS and YYNGEE. The CDR3 sequence: CASSPRTSGGSSTDTQYF. The CDR3 nucleotides are TGTGCCAGCAGCCCTCGGACTAGCGGGGGGTCTAGCACAGATACGCAGTATTTT.

This clone has just one count. This chain uses TRBV7-9 with TRBJ2-1, with D perhaps TRBD1 (5 bases). The CDR3 covers 15 residues. Per the germline V gene, CDR1 is SEHNR and CDR2 is FQNEAQ (reference sequence). V was trimmed by 5 bases and J by 0 bases, leaving 11 bases between them. The CDR3 bases are TGTGCCAGCAGCCAGGGCGATAGCTCCTACAATGAGCAGTTCTTC. Encoded protein: CASSQGDSSYNEQFF. The full variable domain, in which reference TRBV7-9 and TRBJ2-1 provide the parts outside the CDR3, is DTGVSQNPRHKITKRGQNVTFRCDPISEHNRLYWYRQTLGQGPEFLTYFQNEAQLEKSRLLSDRFSAERPKGSFSTLEIQRTEQGDSAMYLCASSQGDSSYNEQFFGPGTRLTVL.

As concerns this clone: A junction end diverges from the germline sequence, so it may reflect a read error. This sequence joins TRBV6-1 and TRBJ2-1, with a weak D call TRBD2 (5 bases). Per the germline V gene, CDR1 is MNHNS and CDR2 is SASEGT. CDR3 length: 16 residues. The CDR3 sequence is CAISDLGRKRDNEQFF. As DNA, the CDR3 is TGTGCCATCAGTGATCTCGGAAGGAAGAGGGACAATGAGCAGTTCTTC.

This clone was counted once. CDR3 protein: CAWSVRQETQYF. The CDR3 bases are TGTGCCTGGAGTGTACGGCAAGAGACCCAGTACTTC. This sequence joins TRBV30 and TRBJ2-5; D remains unclear. Germline CDR1 is GTSNPN and CDR2 is SVGIG (reference sequence). V dropped 0 bases and J dropped 2 bases, with 4 bases sitting between them. The CDR3 extends over 12 amino acids.

The chain recombines TRBV29-1 with TRBJ2-3, with 8 bases aligning to TRBD1. CDR1 SQVTM and CDR2 ANQGSEA come from the germline V gene. V was pared by 7 bases and J by 2 bases, with 8 bases of the junction left unmatched. This CDR3 comprises 14 residues. The CDR3, as DNA: TGCAGCGCCTTGGACAGGGACACCACAGATACGCAGTATTTT. This translates into CSALDRDTTDTQYF.

The genes are TRBV5-5 and TRBJ1-4; TRBD1 is a possible D gene (6 bases). The CDR3 consists of 15 residues. Trimming left V 0 bases short and J 7 bases short, with 13 bases between. Germline V gene lookup returns CDR1 SGHKS and CDR2 YYEKEE (reference sequence). The CDR3 coding sequence is TGTGCCAGCAGCTTGGGGGTCAGGGGCGGTGAAAAACTGTTTTTT. Protein: CASSLGVRGGEKLFF.

V and J are TRBV5-6 and TRBJ1-3; TRBD1 aligns across 7 bases. After removal of 1 base from V and 0 bases from J, the junction contained 4 bases not matched to a gene. Germline CDR1 SGHDT, CDR2 YYEEEE. This CDR3 contains 16 residues. DNA of the CDR3: TGTGCCAGCAGCTTGTTAGACAGGGTCTCTGGAAACACCATATATTTT. Its translation is CASSLLDRVSGNTIYF.

The rearrangement uses TRBV28 and TRBJ1-4, with D possibly TRBD1 on 6 matching bases. The length of the CDR3 is 15 residues. V shed 8 bases and J shed 5 bases, with 18 bases lying between them. CDR1 MDHEN and CDR2 SYDVKM come from the germline V gene. In nucleotides, the CDR3 is TGTGCCAGCCTTCCATGGACAGCAGGGAATGAAAAACTGTTTTTT. Translating it yields CASLPWTAGNEKLFF.

This clone has just one count. At one of its ends the junction is not consistent with the germline gene, which may arise from a read error. V gene TRBV7-9 combines with J gene TRBJ2-2; 7 bases match TRBD1. Germline CDR1 reads SEHNR; CDR2 reads FQNEAQ (reference sequence). CDR3 length equals 15 residues. The CDR3 nucleotides are TGTTCCAGCAGCTTGGGACAGTTGAACACCGGGGAGCTGTTTTTT. This codes for CSSSLGQLNTGELFF.

The V call is TRBV5-6, the J call TRBJ2-3; D not resolved. V lost 1 base and J 2 bases, leaving 5 bases between the germline ends. The CDR3 has 13 residues. In germline, CDR1 is SGHDT, CDR2 YYEEEE. The CDR3 nucleotides are TGTGCCAGCAGCTTGCCCTACACAGATACGCAGTATTTT. Its translation is CASSLPYTDTQYF. Supplemented by reference TRBV5-6 and TRBJ2-3, the full variable domain reads DAGVTQSPTHLIKTRGQQVTLRCSPKSGHDTVSWYQQALGQGPQFIFQYYEEEERQRGNFPDRFSGHQFPNYSSELNVNALLLGDSALYLCASSLPYTDTQYFGPGTRLTVL.